This TCR beta chain was captured in a study of blood T cells in healthy people across ages. Study-wide results and caveats: Age showed a roughly linear inverse relationship with TCR beta diversity per million T cells. Diversity of TCR beta correlated strongly with naive T cell percentage.

The individuals who served as donors were healthy Caucasians living in Russia, aged roughly 6 to 90. In its sample, this clonotype was seen a few times. The target antigen is unknown. Sample-barcoded 5' priming and a J-beta primer mix drove a second PCR of about 7 to 12 cycles. Each cDNA molecule received a tag from a template-switch adaptor that had 12 random nucleotides. TCRdb fed the 5' RACE reads into MiXCR, producing one record per CDR3 protein. The profile shows almost 1 million distinct CDR3 sequences, about 53% of them singletons. Trimming pared 2 bases from V and 0 bases from J, leaving 15 bases between. This CDR3 comprises 16 residues. CDR1 and CDR2 (germline): DFQATT, SNEGSKA (reference sequence).

The rearrangement uses TRBV20-1 and TRBJ2-3, with D perhaps TRBD2 (5 bases). The TCR sequence derives from a woman aged 60-75 years in good health. The sequencing sample was made of blood. CDR3 protein: CSARSRGSGSTDTQYF. Here the CDR3 DNA reads TGCAGTGCTAGATCCAGAGGGAGCGGAAGCACAGATACGCAGTATTTT.